The T cell receptor (beta chain) described here comes from a study of cytomegalovirus exposure and HLA in healthy donors. Study-level information: Genotyping showed 81% of approximately 430 donors falling in the Caucasian-associated ancestry cluster.

As for this clone: Antigen: not known.

PCR was performed using 60 Vbeta and 13 Jbeta primers. Per the authors' pipeline: It was a later analysis that counted tens of millions of unique TCR beta chains, of which 9.5 million to 14 million were shared. TCRdb's copy holds only in-frame clones and misses some; the assay was immunoSEQ multiplex PCR. Clonal size and the V and J genes are those of that table, whereas D and trimming came from the DNA. The sample holds roughly 180,000 clones, nearly 80% seen once. V lost 3 bases, J lost 5 bases, and 14 bases stayed unmatched. The CDR3 totals 17 residues. From germline, CDR1 is ENHRY and CDR2 SYGVKD. Study-wide results and caveats: Accounts indicate the classifier identified cytomegalovirus status with strong specificity and sensitivity. Some TCR beta chains (around 160 of them) were listed as cytomegalovirus-associated.

The TCR was taken from a woman aged 30 to 39 in good health and CMV-seropositive. The sample was PBMCs. The V and J genes are TRBV10-3 and TRBJ2-7; 9 nucleotides match TRBD1. CDR3 bases: TGTGCCATCAGTGACATCTACACGGGGACAGGGAACCACGAGCAGTACTTC. As protein: CAISDIYTGTGNHEQYF.